The clone carrying this T cell receptor beta chain was detected ten times or more. Its antigen is as yet unknown. A read error may produce the germline difference seen at one junction end. The study excluded patients with other autoimmune diseases, uncontrolled infections, pregnancy or lactation. TCR beta CDR3 amplification used RNA transcripts. In the first round, RT-PCR was carried out with HTBI primers, and a multiplex PCR formed the second round. TCRdb ran MiXCR on the multiplex PCR reads and lists one entry per CDR3 protein. Of around 400,000 distinct CDR3 sequences in the sample, about 18% were seen once. This CDR3 comprises 12 residues. CDR1 and CDR2 (germline): MNHEY, SVGEGT. The sample belongs to a study of Graves' ophthalmopathy and Graves' hyperthyroidism. Across the whole study: The study drew peripheral blood at initial diagnosis, before any treatment.

Regarding the study as a whole: The blood repertoire also included most expanded thyroid clonotypes above 0.001 frequency. Ophthalmopathy progression was predicted with 55% to 71% sensitivity and roughly 72% specificity.

This clonotype originated in a woman aged 18-29 years with Graves' ophthalmopathy. Sequencing was done on a sample of peripheral blood. The chain is built from TRBV6-2 or TRBV6-3 and TRBJ1-5; D perhaps matches TRBD1 (5 bases). The CDR3 coding sequence is TGTGCCAGCAGTTACTCGACAGTAGGACTGCTTTTT. It encodes CASSYSTVGLLF.